This T cell receptor beta chain was sequenced for a study of blood T cells in healthy people across ages. The germline gives CDR1 SGHTA, CDR2 FQGNSA. There are 15 residues in the CDR3. The study's findings and limits: Roughly linear age-related decline in beta diversity appeared, significant by age approximately 43.

Using a J-beta primer mix together with a sample-barcoded 5' primer, a second PCR was run for roughly 7 to 11 cycles. TCRdb itself ran the 5' RACE reads through MiXCR, one entry per CDR3 protein. The table has about 720,000 distinct CDR3 sequences, roughly 20% seen once. As regards this clonotype: Its matching antigen is unknown.

The authors extracted at least 5 micrograms of total RNA per sample. V and J are TRBV7-2 and TRBJ2-7; the match to TRBD1 covers 10 bases. The J call may be incorrect, as the DNA end agrees better with TRBJ2-1. Sequenced input: blood. This receptor was obtained from a man in his sixties or seventies in good health. This CDR3 reads CASSGTGVRYNEQFF. In nucleotides, the CDR3 is TGTGCCAGCAGCGGGACAGGGGTTCGCTACAATGAGCAGTTCTTC.